One sample yielded the 15 T cell receptor beta chains listed below, sequenced in a study of identical twins (dated by TCRdb to 2016 to 2017). Library preparation employed 5' RACE. Sequencing used an Illumina HiSeq 2000. The public reads were run again by TCRdb, first through fastp at Q25 and then through MiXCR, and only productive beta chains were kept. For every CDR3 protein sequence, its rows merge into one entry that carries the most common genes and DNA. The sample table lists about 220,000 distinct CDR3 sequences, around 8% of them with a count of one. The ten largest make up 1.9% of the sample. These data also featured in a second study, about yellow fever vaccine responses in identical twins.

The specimen was memory (CD45RO+) T cells sorted from blood. The cell subset or site label corresponds to: CD45RO+ enriched T cells. Receptors originate from a woman between 18 and 29 years old in good health.

The chain employs TRBV24-1 and TRBJ2-7; 8 bases map to TRBD1. After removal of 4 bases from V and 3 bases from J, the junction contained 10 bases not matched to a gene. Germline V gives CDR1 KGHDR, CDR2 SFDVKD. The CDR3 is 16 residues long. The CDR3 region has the DNA TGTGCCACCAGTGACAGGACAGGGTTCGGGGACTACGAGCAGTACTTC. The encoded protein is CATSDRTGFGDYEQYF.

The sample holds many counts of this clonotype. The gene calls are TRBV20-1 and TRBJ1-2; D is perhaps TRBD1 (5 bases). The length of the CDR3 is 14 residues. V shed 2 bases and J shed 2 bases, with 12 bases lying between them. The germline V gene encodes CDR1 DFQATT and CDR2 SNEGSKA (reference sequence). The CDR3 here is CSARKAGRNYGYTF. The CDR3 DNA sequence: TGCAGTGCTAGAAAGGCAGGGCGGAACTATGGCTACACCTTC.

The V call is TRBV6-5, the J call TRBJ2-5; TRBD1 agrees at 8 bases. J was trimmed by 3 bases and V by 1 base; bases with no gene match: 7. Germline loops: CDR1 MNHEY, CDR2 SVGAGI. This CDR3 contains 16 residues. Here the CDR3 reads CASSYLTGQGEETQYF. The CDR3 nucleotides are TGTGCCAGCAGTTACTTAACAGGACAGGGCGAAGAGACCCAGTACTTC.

This clonotype was counted ten times or more. This sequence joins TRBV6-2 or TRBV6-3 and TRBJ2-5, with D tentatively TRBD2 (5 bases). The germline gives CDR1 MNHEY, CDR2 SVGEGT. This CDR3 contains 15 residues. V was pared by 2 bases and J by 2 bases, with 12 bases between. CDR3 nucleotide sequence: TGTGCCAGCAGTTACGGAGGAACCCTACAAGAGACCCAGTACTTC. Translation gives CASSYGGTLQETQYF.

The chain employs TRBV7-9 and TRBJ1-6, with D perhaps TRBD1 (5 bases). The V gene lost 5 bases and the J gene lost 12 bases, with 20 bases spanning the gap. Germline V lookup: CDR1 SEHNR, CDR2 FQNEAQ (reference sequence). The length of the CDR3 is 15 residues. CDR3: CASSPGDADGEPLHF. The CDR3, as DNA: TGTGCCAGCAGCCCCGGGGACGCCGATGGAGAACCCCTCCACTTT.

This clonotype appeared a few times. This chain uses TRBV4-1 with TRBJ2-3; D ambiguous. The V and J ends lost 2 bases and 4 bases respectively, with 13 bases between them. CDR1 MGHRA and CDR2 YSYEKL come from the germline V gene. This CDR3 contains 15 residues. The CDR3 reads CASSQTTNHADTQYF. Written as DNA, the CDR3 is TGCGCCAGCAGCCAAACCACCAACCACGCAGATACGCAGTATTTT.

This clonotype has more than one count but fewer than ten. The chain couples TRBV10-3 to TRBJ2-5, with 7 bases matching TRBD1. Trimming took 6 bases from V and 5 from J; bases not matched to a gene: 15. This CDR3 spans 16 amino acids. Germline V lookup: CDR1 ENHRY, CDR2 SYGVKD. The CDR3 sequence: CAIRSTIDRAGETQYF. In nucleotides, the CDR3 is TGTGCCATCAGGAGCACAATTGACAGGGCCGGGGAGACCCAGTACTTC.

This clonotype was seen more than once but under ten times. V is TRBV20-1 and J is TRBJ2-1; 10 bases agree with TRBD2. The germline V gene has CDR1 DFQATT and CDR2 SNEGSKA (reference sequence). With V trimmed by 6 bases and J by 15 bases, 11 bases remained unmatched. This CDR3 comprises 12 residues. The CDR3 DNA follows: TGCAGTGCAATAGCGGGGGGCCGAAGCACGTTCTTC. This gives the protein CSAIAGGRSTFF.

This chain connects TRBV10-3 to TRBJ2-2; 9 nucleotides align to TRBD1. CDR1 is ENHRY, CDR2 SYGVKD, per germline. The CDR3 has 14 residues. The trim removed 8 bases at V and 5 bases at J, leaving 6 bases unmatched. The CDR3 is CAIPGDRVTGELFF. The CDR3, as DNA: TGTGCCATCCCTGGGGACAGGGTTACCGGGGAGCTGTTTTTT.

This clonotype has a handful of counts. The genes are TRBV7-2 and TRBJ2-1; 8 positions agree with TRBD2. CDR1 is SGHTA, CDR2 FQGNSA, per germline. With V trimmed by 5 bases and J by 7 bases, 7 bases remained unmatched. This CDR3 spans 14 amino acids. The CDR3 coding sequence is TGTGCCAGCAGCAGGGAGCGGGGGTTAAATGAGCAGTTCTTC. Amino acid sequence: CASSRERGLNEQFF.

At least ten counts were recorded for this clonotype. This rearrangement joins TRBV14 to TRBJ1-2, with a tentative D call TRBD1 (6 bases). The V gene's germline CDR1 is SGHDN and CDR2 FVKESK. The V end was cut by 1 base, the J end by 6 bases, with 9 bases between. CDR3 length equals 13 residues. In nucleotides, the CDR3 is TGTGCCAGCAGCCAAGTAAGGGGGAATGGCTACACCTTC. Translation gives CASSQVRGNGYTF.

This clonotype was counted at least ten times. The rearrangement joins TRBV20-1 to TRBJ2-7; D is ambiguous. There are 12 residues in the CDR3. V was shortened by 3 bases and J by 5 bases, with 11 bases between the two germline ends. Per germline, CDR1 DFQATT and CDR2 SNEGSKA (reference sequence). The CDR3 DNA reads TGCAGTGCTAGTCCCTCCCGGGACGAGCAGTACTTC. As protein: CSASPSRDEQYF.

V usage is TRBV5-1 and J usage is TRBJ2-5; D tentatively reads TRBD1 or TRBD2 (5 bases each). V lost 4 bases to trimming and J lost 5 bases, with 21 bases between them. Germline values: CDR1 SGHRS, CDR2 YFSETQ. This CDR3 spans 16 amino acids. The CDR3 region is CASSANTAGSIETQYF. CDR3 DNA sequence: TGCGCCAGCAGCGCGAACACTGCAGGGAGCATTGAGACCCAGTACTTC.

The chain links TRBV11-2 to TRBJ2-2; the D call may be TRBD1 or TRBD2 (6 bases each). Trimming removed 8 bases at V and 1 base at J, with 11 bases between. CDR3 length: 14 residues. Germline lookup yields CDR1 SGHAT and CDR2 FQNNGV. The CDR3 DNA sequence: TGTGCCAGCGACGGGGGCAAGAACACCGGGGAGCTGTTTTTT. Translating gives CASDGGKNTGELFF.

The CDR3 reads CAWRRRDDTQYF. DNA of the CDR3: TGTGCCTGGAGGCGCCGGGACGACACGCAGTATTTT. V gene TRBV30 combines with J gene TRBJ2-3; D is possibly TRBD1 or TRBD2 (5 bases each). Germline lookup yields CDR1 GTSNPN and CDR2 SVGIG (reference sequence). The CDR3 runs 12 residues. Trimming took off 3 bases at V and 9 bases at J, with 13 bases between the two ends.